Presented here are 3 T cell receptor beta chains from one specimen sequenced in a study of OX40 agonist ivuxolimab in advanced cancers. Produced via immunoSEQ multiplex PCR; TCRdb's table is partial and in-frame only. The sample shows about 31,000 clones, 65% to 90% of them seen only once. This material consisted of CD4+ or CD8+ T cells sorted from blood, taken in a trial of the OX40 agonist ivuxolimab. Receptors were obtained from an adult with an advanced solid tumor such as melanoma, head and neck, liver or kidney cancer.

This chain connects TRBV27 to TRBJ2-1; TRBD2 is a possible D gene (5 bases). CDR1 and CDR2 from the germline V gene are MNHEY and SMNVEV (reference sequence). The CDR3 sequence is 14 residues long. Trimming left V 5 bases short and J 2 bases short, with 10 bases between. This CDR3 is CASSPPGAYNEQFF. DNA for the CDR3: TGTGCCAGCAGTCCCCCCGGGGCCTACAATGAGCAGTTCTTC.

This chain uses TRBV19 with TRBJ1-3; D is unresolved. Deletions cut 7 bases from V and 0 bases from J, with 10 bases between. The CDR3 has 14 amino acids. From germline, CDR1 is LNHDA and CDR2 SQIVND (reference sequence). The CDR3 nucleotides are TGTGCCAGTATTATCGGGAGCTCTGGAAACACCATATATTTT. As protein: CASIIGSSGNTIYF.

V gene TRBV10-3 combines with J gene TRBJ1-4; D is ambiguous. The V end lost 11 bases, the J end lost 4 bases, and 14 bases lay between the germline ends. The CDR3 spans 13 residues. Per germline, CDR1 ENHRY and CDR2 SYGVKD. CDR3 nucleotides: TGTGCCCTCTCGGATGGTATTAATGAAAAACTGTTTTTT. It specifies CALSDGINEKLFF.